This note documents a single TCR beta chain sequence. The entry originates in a study of blood T cell repertoires in COVID-19. Study context: The United States, Italy and Spain were the sources of the acute and convalescent COVID-19 samples. T cells, B-cell-depleted T cells, or PBMCs supplied cDNA or gDNA.

Original methodology: From reference gene primer amplification, estimates of nucleated cell counts were derived. Profiling relied on immunoSEQ multiplex PCR, and the TCRdb table lists in-frame clones only, not all of them. V and J calls and clone size are given by that table; D and trimming were obtained from the DNA. Of fewer than 350,000 clones listed, 65% to 90% were seen once; the top ten hold around 6.9%. The germline CDR1 and CDR2 sequences are GTSNPN and SVGIG (reference sequence). V trimming: 2 bases; J trimming: 10 bases; junction bases outside the gene matches: 9. The CDR3 is 14 residues long.

J is TRBJ2-1 and V is TRBV30; 9 bases match TRBD2. This clonotype was obtained from a human donor in a cohort sampled during active COVID-19. Material: peripheral blood. CDR3 sequence reads: CAWSPGLAVREQFF. The CDR3 DNA reads TGTGCCTGGAGTCCGGGACTAGCCGTTCGGGAGCAGTTCTTC.